This T cell receptor (beta chain) came from a study of beta chain features in type 1 diabetes. Study details: Cell yields, gender and age were similar in healthy donors and patients.

General study findings and limits: Within each of all four CD4+ subsets, Type 1 diabetes patients had TCRB CDR3s that were moderately but significantly shorter. Patients showed naive, central memory and Treg TCRB repertoires that appeared more similar than those of healthy donors.

Only one heparinised blood draw was taken per donor, and its volume averaged about 120 mL. Cell sorting via CD45RO/CCR7/CD25/CD127/CD95/CD27 was performed to obtain CD4+ naive, central memory, regulatory and stem cell-like memory cells. Notes on this clone: The antigen is undetermined.

The CDR3 is made up of 15 amino acids. CDR1 and CDR2 (germline): SEHNR, FQNEAQ (reference sequence). Trimming cost V 5 bases and J 2 bases, with 13 bases left between them. The sequenced template was cDNA made from the entire isolated RNA. Some clones are missing from TCRdb's copy, which holds only in-frame ones; the method was immunoSEQ multiplex PCR. Of hundreds of thousands of clones in the sample, over 12% were seen once. Sequenced sample: naive CD4+ T cells from blood. This sequence originates from a man between 18 and 29 years old with type 1 diabetes. The chain joins TRBV7-9 to TRBJ2-1, with D possibly being TRBD1 or TRBD2 (5 bases each). The CDR3 region has the DNA TGTGCCAGCAGCACCCGGGACCCCGCCTACAATGAGCAGTTCTTC. Translated, it gives CASSTRDPAYNEQFF.